These 18 T cell receptor beta chains came from one sample sequenced in a study of CD8 T cells in ankylosing spondylitis. Whole-study findings and limits: A TCR beta motif of roughly 8 highly homologous variants seemed to mark ankylosing spondylitis blood.

Antigens of these TCRs are unknown. TCRdb redid the calling of the 5' RACE reads with MiXCR, one entry per CDR3 protein. Of 750,000 to 850,000 distinct CDR3 sequences listed, about 12% are singletons. What was sequenced was blood, either unsorted or a sorted T cell fraction (not recorded which). These receptors all stem from a male donor with ankylosing spondylitis.

This clonotype was recorded at least ten times. The genes are TRBV7-3 and TRBJ1-6, with a tentative D call TRBD1 (6 bases). The CDR3 has 13 amino acids. The ends were cut back, 3 bases at V and 7 bases at J, with 7 bases in the middle. Germline lookup yields CDR1 SGHTA and CDR2 FQGTGA. The CDR3 spells CASSFDRNSPLHF. The CDR3 nucleotides are TGTGCCAGCAGCTTCGACAGGAATTCACCCCTCCACTTT. The variable domain in full, with the rest retrieved from reference TRBV7-3 and TRBJ1-6, is GAGVSQTPSNKVTEKGKYVELRCDPISGHTALYWYRQSLGQGPEFLIYFQGTGAADDSGLPNDRFFAVRPEGSVSTLKIQRTERGDSAVYLCASSFDRNSPLHFGNGTRLTVT.

The gene calls are TRBV20-1 and TRBJ1-4; possibly TRBD1 for D (5 bases). V lost 3 bases to trimming and J lost 8 bases, with 13 bases between them. This CDR3 has 13 residues. Per the germline V gene, CDR1 is DFQATT and CDR2 is SNEGSKA (reference sequence). CDR3 sequence: CSARVPGDEKLFF. CDR3 sequence (DNA): TGCAGTGCTAGGGTCCCCGGGGACGAAAAACTGTTTTTT.

This chain connects TRBV5-6 to TRBJ2-5; 7 positions agree with TRBD2. CDR1 is SGHDT, CDR2 YYEEEE, per germline. V lost 1 base and J lost 5; bases outside the gene matches: 8. This CDR3 has 15 amino acids. This CDR3 is CASSLIDFGGETQYF. In nucleotides, the CDR3 is TGTGCCAGCAGCTTGATAGACTTCGGGGGGGAGACCCAGTACTTC.

This clonotype appeared a few times. V usage is TRBV20-1 and J usage is TRBJ1-1, with a tentative D call TRBD1 (5 bases). Trimming left V 0 bases short and J 1 base short, with 9 bases between. This CDR3 spans 14 amino acids. Germline V gives CDR1 DFQATT, CDR2 SNEGSKA (reference sequence). CDR3 in amino acids: CSARDMGGNTEAFF. The DNA of the CDR3 is TGCAGTGCTAGAGATATGGGGGGGAACACTGAAGCTTTCTTT.

The chain links TRBV20-1 to TRBJ2-4; 12 bases are shared with TRBD2. V dropped 2 bases and J dropped 6; count of bases not matched to a gene: 5. The germline gives CDR1 DFQATT, CDR2 SNEGSKA (reference sequence). The CDR3 is 15 residues long. CDR3 sequence (DNA): TGCAGTGCTAGACTAGCGGGAGGGCCGGGAAACATTCAGTACTTC. This encodes CSARLAGGPGNIQYF.

The chain has TRBV5-1 and TRBJ2-3; maybe TRBD1 (5 bases). The V end lost 0 bases, the J end lost 1 base, and 15 bases lay between the germline ends. From germline, CDR1 is SGHRS and CDR2 YFSETQ. The CDR3 is 17 amino acids. The CDR3 DNA is TGCGCCAGCAGCTTGGGGGGCGTTTCGCTGGGCACAGATACGCAGTATTTT. Amino acids: CASSLGGVSLGTDTQYF.

The sample holds many counts of this clonotype. The V gene is TRBV20-1, the J gene TRBJ2-3, with 14 positions matching TRBD2. Germline CDR1 is DFQATT and CDR2 is SNEGSKA (reference sequence). The CDR3 runs to 14 residues. Here the CDR3 reads CTLPGLAGVDTQYF. CDR3 nucleotide sequence: TGCACCCTACCGGGACTAGCGGGAGTAGATACGCAGTATTTT.

This clonotype was seen more than once but under ten times. The chain combines TRBV29-1 with TRBJ2-1; no definite D call. Trimming stripped 4 bases from V and 9 bases from J, with 10 bases between. There are 11 residues in the CDR3. Germline CDR1 SQVTM, CDR2 ANQGSEA. The CDR3 sequence is CSVGGLGEQFF. As DNA, the CDR3 is TGCAGCGTTGGTGGCCTCGGTGAGCAGTTCTTC.

This clonotype has a count of ten or more. The rearrangement joins TRBV12-3 or TRBV12-4 to TRBJ1-2, with unresolved D. V lost 5 bases to trimming and J lost 3 bases, with 7 bases between them. This CDR3 comprises 12 residues. This CDR3 is CASSAGHYGYTF. The CDR3 DNA reads as TGTGCCAGCAGTGCCGGGCACTATGGCTACACCTTC.

This clonotype was detected a few times. The chain employs TRBV6-1 and TRBJ2-3, with TRBD2 identical over 15 bases. The CDR3 extends over 14 amino acids. CDR1 is MNHNS, CDR2 SASEGT, per germline. Trimming removed 6 bases from V and 9 bases from J; junction bases left unmatched: 4. In nucleotides, the CDR3 is TGTGCCAGCAGACCTGGGACTAGCGGGAGGACGCAGTATTTT. It yields the protein CASRPGTSGRTQYF.

In its sample, this clonotype was seen a few times. V usage is TRBV4-3 and J usage is TRBJ2-1; D is possibly TRBD2 (5 bases). The CDR3 extends over 18 amino acids. The V gene's germline CDR1 is LGHNA and CDR2 YSLEER. V was pared by 0 bases and J by 4 bases, with 19 bases between. CDR3 in amino acids: CASSQDPPSSHIYNEQFF. The DNA of the CDR3 is TGCGCCAGCAGCCAAGATCCCCCTTCTAGCCATATTTACAATGAGCAGTTCTTC.

In its sample, this clonotype was seen a few times. The gene calls are TRBV7-8 and TRBJ2-5, with 12 bases aligning to TRBD2. CDR3 length equals 19 residues. Germline trimming cut 5 bases from V and 1 base from J; bases unmatched to any gene: 14. The germline CDR1 and CDR2 sequences are SGHVS and FQNEAQ. CDR3 nucleotides: TGTGCCAGCAGCCAAGGGGTCGGACTAGCGGGATTCAGCCAAGAGACCCAGTACTTC. Translating gives CASSQGVGLAGFSQETQYF.

V and J are TRBV7-2 and TRBJ2-5; the D gene is possibly TRBD2 (7 bases). V shed 1 base and J shed 5 bases, with 14 bases lying between them. The length of the CDR3 is 15 residues. CDR1 and CDR2 (germline): SGHTA, FQGNSA. CDR3 in amino acids: CASSLVLWGGETQYF. For the CDR3, the DNA is TGTGCCAGCAGCTTAGTATTGTGGGGGGGCGAGACCCAGTACTTC.

This clonotype was observed a few times. This sequence joins TRBV5-1 and TRBJ1-1; D remains unclear. This CDR3 is built from 15 residues. Deletions cut 7 bases from V and 4 bases from J, with 20 bases between. The V gene's germline CDR1 is SGHRS and CDR2 YFSETQ. CDR3 sequence reads: CASQAQGGRVTEAFF. The CDR3 bases are TGCGCCAGCCAGGCCCAAGGAGGGAGAGTCACTGAAGCTTTCTTT.

This clonotype was recorded a few times. This rearrangement joins TRBV6-1 to TRBJ1-1; possible D gene TRBD1, 6 bases. Germline V lookup: CDR1 MNHNS, CDR2 SASEGT. The length of the CDR3 is 13 residues. The V and J ends lost 6 bases and 3 bases respectively, with 11 bases between them. The CDR3 protein is CASRETGYTEAFF. Here the CDR3 DNA reads TGTGCCAGCAGGGAAACAGGGTACACTGAAGCTTTCTTT.

The J gene is TRBJ1-6, the V gene TRBV6-5; 8 bases are shared with TRBD1. CDR1 and CDR2 from the germline V gene are MNHEY and SVGAGI. V dropped 0 bases and J dropped 8; count of bases not matched to a gene: 12. The CDR3 contains 18 residues. The CDR3, as DNA: TGTGCCAGCAGTTACTCGAGACCCCGGACAGGGTGGGATTCACCCCTCCACTTT. It is translated as CASSYSRPRTGWDSPLHF.

This clonotype appeared many times. The chain combines TRBV29-1 with TRBJ2-7; D not resolved. The CDR3 is 12 amino acids. Germline V lookup: CDR1 SQVTM, CDR2 ANQGSEA. Trimming removed 4 bases from V and 3 bases from J, with 10 bases in between. The CDR3 DNA reads TGCAGCGTTGGTCAGTTCGACTACGAGCAGTACTTC. Translation: CSVGQFDYEQYF.

This clonotype was counted a few times. This sequence joins TRBV20-1 and TRBJ1-2; D ambiguous. The length of the CDR3 is 12 residues. V lost 3 bases and J lost 3, with 8 bases in between. Germline assignment: CDR1 DFQATT and CDR2 SNEGSKA (reference sequence). The CDR3 nucleotides read TGCAGTGCTAGCCGGGATTACTATGGCTACACCTTC. It codes for CSASRDYYGYTF.